The 3 T cell receptor beta chains reported below all come from one sample, sequenced in a study of OX40 agonist ivuxolimab in advanced cancers. Preparation of the library involved the immunoSEQ multiplex PCR assay. Not all clones reach the TCRdb copy of this immuneACCESS table, which keeps in-frame sequences only. Checked studies attribute under half of the gap to unresolved V genes and leave the rest unexplained. The sample includes 20,000 to 30,000 clones, with about 75% observed a single time. The ten most abundant clones make up more than 2% of the sample. This specimen was CD4+ or CD8+ T cells sorted from blood, taken in a trial of the OX40 agonist ivuxolimab. Receptors originate from an adult with an advanced solid tumor such as melanoma, head and neck, liver or kidney cancer.

This clone showed up just a few times. The chain combines TRBV7-2 with TRBJ1-5, with a possible D match to TRBD1 (5 bases). CDR3 length equals 16 residues. The germline V gene encodes CDR1 SGHTA and CDR2 FQGNSA. V lost 5 bases, J lost 4 bases, and 18 bases lay in between. Here the CDR3 reads CASSLGTGRANQPQHF. The CDR3 region has the DNA TGTGCCAGCAGCCTCGGGACGGGCAGGGCAAATCAGCCCCAGCATTTT.

This clone was seen a handful of times. This chain uses TRBV5-1 with TRBJ1-1; D is ambiguous. The V and J ends lost 2 bases and 0 bases respectively, with 17 bases between them. This CDR3 comprises 17 residues. Germline CDR1 SGHRS, CDR2 YFSETQ. The CDR3 loop is CASSFSPGDQMNTEAFF. The CDR3 DNA sequence: TGCGCCAGCAGCTTTTCCCCTGGCGACCAAATGAACACTGAAGCTTTCTTT.

The chain links TRBV11-1 to TRBJ2-4; D is uncertain. Germline CDR1 is SGHAT and CDR2 is FQDESV (reference sequence). The germline V and J ends were trimmed by 0 bases and 6 bases, with 6 bases remaining between them. The CDR3 extends over 13 amino acids. This CDR3 reads CASSLAWLNIQYF. The DNA of the CDR3 is TGTGCCAGCAGCTTAGCGTGGTTAAACATTCAGTACTTC.